A selection of T cell receptor beta chains follows, all from one sample in a study of cytotoxic CD8 clonotypes in ibrutinib-treated CLL. Measured with immunoSEQ multiplex PCR; TCRdb has only the in-frame clones, and not every one. The table includes about 85,000 clones, 70% to 80% detected once. The source material was PBMCs, sampled after 12 months of ibrutinib treatment. The source is a human donor with chronic lymphocytic leukemia. Each CDR3 is given with its conserved first and last residue. D genes are given only for firm matches. Clone size is not always given. Where it is, it says once, few, many or a class for expanded clones.

TRBJ1-4 TRBV7-9 NA NA CASSLGTGDEKLFF TGTGCCAGCAGCTTAGGTACCGGGGATGAAAAACTGTTTTTT
TRBJ1-2 TRBV21-1 once NA CASSKVGDSTNYGYTF TGTGCCAGCAGCAAAGTGGGGGACAGTACTAACTATGGCTACACCTTC
TRBJ2-7 TRBV20-1 NA NA CSAGDSYEQYF TGCAGTGCGGGAGACTCCTACGAGCAGTACTTC
TRBJ1-2 TRBV29-1 few NA CSVRDTPMGYTF TGCAGCGTTCGGGACACCCCGATGGGCTACACCTTC
TRBJ1-4 TRBV18 NA NA CASTDATNEKLFF TGTGCCAGCACGGATGCAACTAATGAAAAACTGTTTTTT
TRBJ2-3 TRBV5-1 NA NA CASSLVPLTPTDTQYF TGCGCCAGCAGCTTGGTCCCTCTCACACCCACAGATACGCAGTATTTT
TRBJ2-2 TRBV6-6 NA TRBD1 CASSYPEGGGGELFF TGTGCCAGCAGTTACCCCGAAGGGGGCGGAGGGGAGCTGTTTTTT
TRBJ1-4 TRBV7-6 NA TRBD1 CASSWGQSEKLFF TGTGCCAGCAGCTGGGGACAGAGCGAAAAACTGTTTTTT
TRBJ1-1 TRBV6-5 once NA CASSPTDHVQAFF TGTGCCAGCAGTCCGACAGACCACGTCCAAGCTTTCTTT
TRBJ2-1 TRBV12-5 few NA CASGPGEQFF TGTGCTAGTGGCCCTGGTGAGCAGTTCTTC
TRBJ2-7 TRBV9 NA TRBD1 CASSSGQGALYEQYF TGTGCCAGCAGCTCCGGACAGGGGGCCCTCTACGAGCAGTACTTC
TRBJ1-2 TRBV19 NA NA CASSRGGSQPDYGYTF TGTGCCAGTAGTAGGGGCGGATCCCAACCAGACTATGGCTACACCTTC
TRBJ2-7 TRBV28 NA TRBD2 CASNPGGVLYEQYF TGTGCCAGCAACCCCGGGGGGGTCTTGTACGAGCAGTACTTC
TRBJ2-1 TRBV28 NA NA CASRGGAGGHNEQFF TGTGCCAGCAGGGGAGGGGCAGGGGGGCACAATGAGCAGTTCTTC
TRBJ1-2 TRBV5-4 NA NA CASSESGRHYGYTF TGTGCCAGCAGCGAGTCGGGGAGGCACTATGGCTACACCTTC
TRBJ2-7 TRBV5-6 NA NA CASSLGQYLTRQYF TGTGCCAGCAGCTTGGGACAGTACCTTACGAGGCAGTACTTC
TRBJ1-5 TRBV10-3 NA TRBD1 CAISPGQGAAIGPQHF TGTGCCATCAGTCCGGGACAGGGGGCCGCAATAGGGCCCCAGCATTTT
TRBJ1-6 TRBV5-4 few NA CASSLGGGILGSPLHF TGTGCCAGCAGCCTTGGCGGGGGGATCTTAGGTTCACCCCTCCACTTT
TRBJ2-7 TRBV5-6 NA NA CASSLAGQTYEQYF TGTGCCAGCAGCTTGGCCGGGCAGACCTACGAGCAGTACTTC
TRBJ2-3 TRBV6-1 NA NA CASRGRWGIDTQYF TGTGCCAGCAGGGGCCGTTGGGGGATAGATACGCAGTATTTT
TRBJ1-5 TRBV18 NA NA CASSPPQATGPQHF TGTGCCAGCTCACCACCGCAGGCCACGGGGCCCCAGCATTTT
TRBJ1-1 TRBV4-1 NA NA CASSQGADEAFF TGCGCCAGCAGCCAAGGGGCGGATGAAGCTTTCTTT
TRBJ2-6 TRBV7-3 NA NA CASSLIGLGQDGLTF TGTGCCAGCAGCTTAATTGGGCTCGGGCAGGACGGCCTGACTTTC
TRBJ2-1 TRBV6-5 NA TRBD2 CASSTLGGDEQFF TGTGCCAGCAGTACCTTGGGGGGGGATGAGCAGTTCTTC
TRBJ2-1 TRBV21-1 NA NA CASSLRGQGAGEQFF TGTGCCAGCAGCCTAAGGGGCCAGGGGGCAGGCGAGCAGTTCTTC
TRBJ2-2 TRBV9 NA NA CASSVRTENTGELFF TGTGCCAGCAGCGTTCGGACAGAAAACACCGGGGAGCTGTTTTTT
TRBJ1-1 TRBV30 NA NA CAWSPGHENTEAFF TGTGCCTGGAGTCCCGGACACGAGAACACTGAAGCTTTCTTT
TRBJ2-5 TRBV6-6 NA NA CASSPRGAPETQYF TGTGCCAGCAGTCCCCGGGGGGCCCCAGAGACCCAGTACTTC
TRBJ2-3 TRBV5-1 NA NA CASSGGASTDTQYF TGCGCCAGCAGCGGGGGGGCTAGCACAGATACGCAGTATTTT